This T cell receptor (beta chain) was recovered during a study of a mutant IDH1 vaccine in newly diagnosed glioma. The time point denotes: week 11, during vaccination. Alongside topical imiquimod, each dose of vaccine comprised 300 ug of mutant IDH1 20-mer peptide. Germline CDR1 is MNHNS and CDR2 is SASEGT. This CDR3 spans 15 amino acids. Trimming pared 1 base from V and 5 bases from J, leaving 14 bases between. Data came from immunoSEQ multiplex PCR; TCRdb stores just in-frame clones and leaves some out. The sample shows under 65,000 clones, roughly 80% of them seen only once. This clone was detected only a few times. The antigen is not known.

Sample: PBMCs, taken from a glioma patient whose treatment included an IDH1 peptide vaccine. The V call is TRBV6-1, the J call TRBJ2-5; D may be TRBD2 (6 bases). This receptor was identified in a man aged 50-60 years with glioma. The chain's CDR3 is CASSEDPREAETQYF. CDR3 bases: TGTGCCAGCAGTGAAGACCCTAGGGAGGCGGAGACCCAGTACTTC.